The 30 T cell receptor beta chains reported below all come from one sample, sequenced in a study of human T cells and chemical hapten exposure. The time point was: patch test 1, 2 weeks after DPC sensitization. Treatment in this sample: therapeutic diphenylcyclopropenone sensitization with weekly scalp DPC. Via MiXCR, TCRdb re-called the RACE reads, giving one row per CDR3 protein. The sample includes some 200,000 distinct CDR3 sequences, 20% to 25% of them seen just once. The sequences come from whole blood, collected in connection with sensitization to the hapten diphenylcyclopropenone (DPC). These receptors came from a woman between 45 and 65 years old with alopecia areata. Some clones in this sample may be carry-over from other donors' samples.

The CDR3 DNA is TGTGCCAGTGGCACTAATACCTACGAGCAGTACTTC. Translating gives CASGTNTYEQYF. The chain employs TRBV2 and TRBJ2-7; D is unresolved. Trimming removed 9 bases at V and 2 bases at J, with 11 bases between. The CDR3 sequence is 12 residues long. The germline CDR1 and CDR2 sequences are SNHLY and FYNNEI.

The sample holds a few counts of this clonotype. This chain connects TRBV29-1 to TRBJ2-7, with D tentatively TRBD1 (6 bases). Trimming shortened V by 5 bases and J by 5 bases, and 19 bases separated the two germline ends. Looked up from germline, CDR1 is SQVTM and CDR2 is ANQGSEA. This CDR3 spans 14 amino acids. The CDR3 bases are TGCAGCGTTCACCGCCCGACAGGATTCGACGAGCAGTACTTC. It specifies CSVHRPTGFDEQYF.

The chain joins TRBV6-2 or TRBV6-3 to TRBJ2-5; 7 bases line up with TRBD2. The CDR3 runs to 15 residues. The germline CDR1 and CDR2 sequences are MNHEY and SVGEGT. V lost 7 bases to trimming and J lost 4 bases; unmatched junction nucleotides: 12. In DNA form, the CDR3 reads TGTGCCAGCACCCCCTGGGGGGGACTCCCAGAGACCCAGTACTTC. This translates into CASTPWGGLPETQYF.

The sample holds a few counts of this clonotype. The genes are TRBV7-8 and TRBJ1-5; 7 bases fit TRBD1. V dropped 4 bases and J dropped 6; count of bases not matched to a gene: 9. Germline V gives CDR1 SGHVS, CDR2 FQNEAQ. The CDR3 is 15 amino acids. The CDR3 loop is CASSSRQGGSQPQHF. CDR3 DNA sequence: TGTGCCAGCAGCTCGCGACAGGGCGGGAGTCAGCCCCAGCATTTT.

This rearrangement joins TRBV9 to TRBJ2-2, with D maybe TRBD2 (7 bases). From germline, CDR1 is SGDLS and CDR2 YYNGEE. Trimming removed 0 bases from V and 0 bases from J, with 15 bases in between. The CDR3 covers 18 residues. The CDR3 nucleotides are TGTGCCAGCAGCGTAGCGGGAGGACAGAGCCCGAACACCGGGGAGCTGTTTTTT. Encoded protein: CASSVAGGQSPNTGELFF.

This clonotype was seen a few times. The rearrangement links TRBV20-1 to TRBJ2-7; 13 nucleotides agree with TRBD2. The V gene end was trimmed by 5 bases and the J gene end by 2 bases; junction bases not matched to a gene: 3. The CDR3 runs 14 residues. Germline CDR1 reads DFQATT; CDR2 reads SNEGSKA (reference sequence). This chain's CDR3 is CSAPGTSGAYEQYF. In DNA, the CDR3 is TGCAGTGCTCCCGGGACTAGCGGGGCCTACGAGCAGTACTTC.

The chain combines TRBV29-1 with TRBJ1-2; D remains unclear. The CDR3 has 13 residues. Germline V lookup: CDR1 SQVTM, CDR2 ANQGSEA. Trimming shortened V by 0 bases and J by 4 bases, and 9 bases separated the two germline ends. The CDR3 DNA sequence: TGCAGCGTTGAAGATACGGGGAGCTATGGCTACACCTTC. This sequence encodes CSVEDTGSYGYTF.

The chain links TRBV9 to TRBJ2-7; 8 bases agree with TRBD2. Germline V CDR1 and CDR2: SGDLS, YYNGEE. The trim removed 0 bases at V and 8 bases at J, leaving 25 bases unmatched. This CDR3 contains 20 residues. Here the CDR3 DNA reads TGTGCCAGCAGCGTAGGAACGGGACTAGGCCCTGAGGCCCTGATCGACAAGCAGTACTTC. Translating gives CASSVGTGLGPEALIDKQYF.

This clonotype was counted ten times or more. This chain links TRBV3-1 with TRBJ1-5; D is ambiguous. The CDR3 is 13 amino acids. Per germline, CDR1 LGHDT and CDR2 YNNKEL (reference sequence). The V and J ends lost 4 bases and 9 bases respectively, with 13 bases between them. CDR3 sequence: CASSPLRDAPQHF. CDR3 sequence (DNA): TGTGCCAGCAGCCCCTTAAGGGATGCGCCCCAGCATTTT.

This clonotype was detected ten times or more. The rearrangement uses TRBV18 and TRBJ2-7; the match to TRBD2 covers 8 bases. Trimming removed 6 bases from V and 1 base from J; junction bases left unmatched: 5. The CDR3 sequence is 14 residues long. Germline V lookup: CDR1 KGHSH, CDR2 LQKENI. The CDR3 spells CASSPGGGSYEQYF. The DNA of the CDR3 is TGTGCCAGCTCCCCCGGCGGGGGGTCCTACGAGCAGTACTTC.

This clonotype has ten or more counts. The gene calls are TRBV10-2 and TRBJ1-3; a possible D gene is TRBD1 (5 bases). The length of the CDR3 is 15 residues. Trimming left V 4 bases short and J 3 bases short, with 13 bases between. The germline V gene has CDR1 WSHSY and CDR2 SAAADI. The CDR3 loop is CASSAGEKLGNTIYF. CDR3 nucleotides: TGCGCCAGCAGTGCGGGGGAAAAGCTTGGAAACACCATATATTTT.

V gene TRBV7-9 combines with J gene TRBJ1-2, with D unresolved. Germline V gene lookup returns CDR1 SEHNR and CDR2 FQNEAQ (reference sequence). Trimming removed 4 bases from V and 4 bases from J, with 7 bases in between. This CDR3 is 12 amino acids long. The CDR3 reads CASSSDPYGYTF. CDR3 DNA: TGTGCCAGCAGCTCGGACCCCTATGGCTACACCTTC.

The V call is TRBV4-1, the J call TRBJ2-1, with a possible D match to TRBD1 (5 bases). Germline V gene lookup returns CDR1 MGHRA and CDR2 YSYEKL. The V end was cut by 1 base, the J end by 6 bases, with 22 bases between. CDR3 length equals 18 residues. The CDR3 coding sequence is TGCGCCAGCAGCCAAGGGTCACGGTGGGGCCCTATTGGCAATGAGCAGTTCTTC. Protein: CASSQGSRWGPIGNEQFF.

The chain joins TRBV20-1 to TRBJ1-2; D is unclear. Germline-derived CDR1 and CDR2 are DFQATT and SNEGSKA (reference sequence). This CDR3 has 14 residues. The CDR3 DNA reads as TGCAGCGGTAAACTGGACGGTCCTAACTATGGCTACACCTTC. Translation gives CSGKLDGPNYGYTF.

The chain has TRBV20-1 and TRBJ2-3; D gene ambiguous. The germline V gene has CDR1 DFQATT and CDR2 SNEGSKA (reference sequence). The CDR3 runs to 14 residues. V was trimmed by 6 bases and J by 3 bases, leaving 16 bases between them. The CDR3 sequence is CSARRPIETDTQYF. The CDR3 coding sequence is TGCAGTGCCCGTCGGCCCATTGAAACAGATACGCAGTATTTT.

V gene TRBV12-3 or TRBV12-4 combines with J gene TRBJ1-1, with 10 bases matching TRBD1. The V segment lost 5 bases and the J segment 4 bases; nucleotides outside the gene matches: 7. The CDR3 is 15 amino acids. This chain's CDR3 is CASSHPGQGFTEAFF. The DNA of the CDR3 is TGTGCCAGCAGTCATCCGGGACAGGGGTTCACTGAAGCTTTCTTT.

The J gene is TRBJ2-7, the V gene TRBV20-1; the D call may be TRBD1 or TRBD2 (6 bases each). The germline V gene has CDR1 DFQATT and CDR2 SNEGSKA (reference sequence). The CDR3 is made up of 16 amino acids. Trimming removed 6 bases at V and 0 bases at J, with 21 bases between. CDR3 DNA sequence: TGCAGTGCCGGTCGTTGGGGGGCGGGCAGCTCCTACGAGCAGTACTTC. It codes for CSAGRWGAGSSYEQYF.

CDR3 sequence: CASSQGGSGIPTNEKLFF. The CDR3 DNA sequence: TGTGCCAGCAGCCAAGGGGGGTCCGGGATCCCAACTAATGAAAAACTGTTTTTT. The gene calls are TRBV5-5 and TRBJ1-4, with D possibly TRBD1 on 6 matching bases. Germline CDR1 reads SGHKS; CDR2 reads YYEKEE (reference sequence). The V gene lost 4 bases and the J gene lost 0 bases, with 19 bases spanning the gap. There are 18 residues in the CDR3.

This clonotype was counted only a few times. V and J are TRBV7-9 and TRBJ2-5, with D possibly being TRBD1 (5 bases). Germline assignment: CDR1 SEHNR and CDR2 FQNEAQ (reference sequence). V was cut by 5 bases and J by 4 bases, with 14 bases left in between. This CDR3 contains 14 residues. CDR3 loop: CASSGRQLRETQYF. In DNA, the CDR3 is TGTGCCAGCAGCGGAAGACAGTTAAGAGAGACCCAGTACTTC.

This clonotype was counted ten times or more. At one end, the junction sequence differs from germline, possibly due to a read error. This chain joins TRBV6-1 and TRBJ2-3; D not resolved. The CDR3 covers 11 residues. Germline loops: CDR1 MNHNS, CDR2 SASEGT. The DNA for the CDR3 is TGTGCCAGCAGTGAAAGTAGGACCCACAATTTT. This translates into CASSESRTHNF.

This clonotype has only a few counts. V usage is TRBV6-6 and J usage is TRBJ2-7; 9 bases align to TRBD1. The CDR3 consists of 15 residues. Germline V gene sequence: CDR1 MNHNY, CDR2 SVGAGI (reference sequence). V was clipped by 2 bases and J by 3 bases; unmatched bases: 5. In nucleotides, the CDR3 is TGTGCCAGCAGTTACCACCCGGGACAGGGCTACGAGCAGTACTTC. It encodes CASSYHPGQGYEQYF.

The chain has TRBV6-5 and TRBJ1-1, with 7 bases matching TRBD1. Germline V CDR1 and CDR2: MNHEY, SVGAGI. V was pared by 2 bases and J by 1 base, with 10 bases of the junction left unmatched. This CDR3 comprises 17 residues. DNA for the CDR3: TGTGCCAGCAGTTACATCTTGTTCCGGGACAGGAACACTGAAGCTTTCTTT. The encoded protein is CASSYILFRDRNTEAFF.

This clonotype has only one observation. The CDR3 region has the DNA TGTGCCAGCAGCCCCCAGACCTATACCGGGGCTTTCTTT. This encodes CASSPQTYTGAFF. This chain links TRBV7-9 with TRBJ1-1; D is unclear. CDR1 is SEHNR, CDR2 FQNEAQ, per germline (reference sequence). The CDR3 sequence is 13 residues long. Trimming shortened V by 5 bases and J by 11 bases, and 18 bases separated the two germline ends.

This chain connects TRBV9 to TRBJ2-1; 9 nucleotides match TRBD1. CDR3 length: 15 residues. J was trimmed by 7 bases and V by 3 bases; bases with no gene match: 8. Germline V lookup: CDR1 SGDLS, CDR2 YYNGEE. The CDR3 sequence: CASSGHGQGQNEQFF. In DNA, the CDR3 is TGTGCCAGCAGCGGACACGGACAGGGGCAGAATGAGCAGTTCTTC. Looking up the rest from reference TRBV9 and TRBJ2-1 gives the full variable domain: DSGVTQTPKHLITATGQRVTLRCSPRSGDLSVYWYQQSLDQGLQFLIQYYNGEERAKGNILERFSAQQFPDLHSELNLSSLELGDSALYFCASSGHGQGQNEQFFGPGTRLTVL.

This clonotype was seen a handful of times. The V call is TRBV10-3, the J call TRBJ1-6, with D unclear. This CDR3 is 14 amino acids long. Trimming took 2 bases from V and 7 from J, leaving 9 bases between them. Germline V CDR1 and CDR2: ENHRY, SYGVKD. The CDR3 loop reads CAISETPTNSPLHF. CDR3 nucleotide sequence: TGTGCCATCAGTGAGACGCCTACGAATTCACCCCTCCACTTT.

The rearrangement joins TRBV20-1 to TRBJ1-2; D unclear. The CDR3 totals 11 residues. Trimming left V 6 bases short and J 6 bases short, with 11 bases between. Germline V gene data show CDR1 as DFQATT and CDR2 as SNEGSKA (reference sequence). CDR3 nucleotide sequence: TGCAGTGCGCGGTTTGAGGATGGCTACACCTTC. It codes for CSARFEDGYTF.

The CDR3 region has the DNA TGCAGTGCTAGAAAGGAGAACACTGAAGCTTTCTTT. It is translated as CSARKENTEAFF. The rearrangement links TRBV20-1 to TRBJ1-1; D remains unclear. Germline V lookup: CDR1 DFQATT, CDR2 SNEGSKA (reference sequence). The V gene lost 2 bases and the J gene lost 1 base, with 5 bases spanning the gap. CDR3 length equals 12 residues.

The CDR3 reads CASSWRGTPTDTQYF. CDR3 bases: TGTGCCAGCAGCTGGCGGGGGACCCCCACAGATACGCAGTATTTT. The chain carries TRBV6-4 and TRBJ2-3; the match to TRBD2 covers 7 bases. CDR1 is MRHNA and CDR2 is SNTAGT in the germline V gene. With 6 bases clipped from V and 2 bases from J, the junction kept 8 bases outside the gene matches. The CDR3 has 15 residues.

This clonotype has ten or more counts. The chain has TRBV20-1 and TRBJ1-2; 11 nucleotides agree with TRBD1. J lost 6 bases, V lost 5 bases, and 8 bases had no gene match. Looked up from germline, CDR1 is DFQATT and CDR2 is SNEGSKA (reference sequence). This CDR3 spans 14 amino acids. The CDR3 region is CSASRGQGANGYTF. The DNA of the CDR3 is TGCAGTGCTTCTAGAGGACAGGGGGCAAATGGCTACACCTTC.

This clonotype was seen a handful of times. The gene calls are TRBV6-1 and TRBJ2-3; 8 bases are a match to TRBD1. Germline CDR1 is MNHNS and CDR2 is SASEGT. The CDR3 totals 15 residues. Trimming removed 6 bases from V and 0 bases from J; junction bases left unmatched: 5. CDR3 amino acids: CASRYRGTSTDTQYF. The CDR3 region has the DNA TGTGCCAGCAGGTACAGGGGGACAAGCACAGATACGCAGTATTTT.